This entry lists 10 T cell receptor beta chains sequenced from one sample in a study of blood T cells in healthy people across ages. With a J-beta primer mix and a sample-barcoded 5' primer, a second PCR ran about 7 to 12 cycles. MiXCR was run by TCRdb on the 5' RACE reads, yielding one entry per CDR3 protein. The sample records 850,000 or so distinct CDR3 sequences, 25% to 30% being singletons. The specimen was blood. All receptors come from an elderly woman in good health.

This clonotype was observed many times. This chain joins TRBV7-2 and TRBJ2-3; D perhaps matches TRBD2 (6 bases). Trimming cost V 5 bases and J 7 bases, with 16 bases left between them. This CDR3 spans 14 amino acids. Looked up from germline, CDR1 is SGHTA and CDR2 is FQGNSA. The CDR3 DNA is TGTGCCAGCAGCCAGCCTGGCGGGGCTTATACGCAGTATTTT. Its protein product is CASSQPGGAYTQYF.

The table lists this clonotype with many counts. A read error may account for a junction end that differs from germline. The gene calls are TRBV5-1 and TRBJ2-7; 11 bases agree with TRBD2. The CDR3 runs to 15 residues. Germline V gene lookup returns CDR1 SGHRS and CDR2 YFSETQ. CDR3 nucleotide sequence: TGTGCCAGCAGTTTCAGTAGCGGGGGGGCCTACGAGCAGTACTTC. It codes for CASSFSSGGAYEQYF.

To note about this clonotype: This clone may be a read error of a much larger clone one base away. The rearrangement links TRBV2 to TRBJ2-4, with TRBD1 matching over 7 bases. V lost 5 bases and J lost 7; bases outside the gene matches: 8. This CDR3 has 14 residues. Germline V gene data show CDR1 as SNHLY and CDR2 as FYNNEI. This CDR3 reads CASSPQGSNNIQYF. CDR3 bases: TGTGCCAGCAGTCCACAGGGGAGCAATAACATTCAGTACTTC.

The CDR3 nucleotides read TGTGCCAGCAGCTTACAGACTACTGGGGTGAACACTGAAGCTTTCTTT. It codes for CASSLQTTGVNTEAFF. This sequence joins TRBV5-5 and TRBJ1-1; D call uncertain. The germline CDR1 and CDR2 sequences are SGHKS and YYEKEE (reference sequence). Trimming shortened V by 2 bases and J by 0 bases, and 14 bases separated the two germline ends. This CDR3 has 16 amino acids.

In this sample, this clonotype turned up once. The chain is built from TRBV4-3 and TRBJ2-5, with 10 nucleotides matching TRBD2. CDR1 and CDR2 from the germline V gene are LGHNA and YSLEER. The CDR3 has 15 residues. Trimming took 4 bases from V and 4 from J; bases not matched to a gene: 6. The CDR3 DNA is TGCGCCAGCAGCCGAGACCCTAGCGGGGGAGAGACCCAGTACTTC. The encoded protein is CASSRDPSGGETQYF.

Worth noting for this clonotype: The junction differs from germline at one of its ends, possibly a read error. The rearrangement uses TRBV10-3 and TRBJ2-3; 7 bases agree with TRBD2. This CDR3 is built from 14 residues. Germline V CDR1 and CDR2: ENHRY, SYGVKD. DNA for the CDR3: TGTGCCACCCGACTGGCGGGAGAGACAGACACGCAGTATTTT. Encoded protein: CATRLAGETDTQYF.

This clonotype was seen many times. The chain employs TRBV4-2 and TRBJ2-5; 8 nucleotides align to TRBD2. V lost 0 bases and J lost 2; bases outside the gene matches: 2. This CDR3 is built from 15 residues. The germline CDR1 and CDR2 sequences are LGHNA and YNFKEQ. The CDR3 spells CASSQEAGEQETQYF. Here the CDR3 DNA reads TGTGCCAGCAGCCAAGAAGCGGGGGAGCAAGAGACCCAGTACTTC.

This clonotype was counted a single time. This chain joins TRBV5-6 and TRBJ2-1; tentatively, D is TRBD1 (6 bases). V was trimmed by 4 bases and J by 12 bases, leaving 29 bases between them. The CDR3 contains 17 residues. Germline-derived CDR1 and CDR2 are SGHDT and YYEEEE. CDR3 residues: CASSHLKWGQNRGGQFF. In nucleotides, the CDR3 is TGTGCCAGCAGCCACCTGAAGTGGGGGCAAAATCGAGGAGGGCAGTTCTTC.

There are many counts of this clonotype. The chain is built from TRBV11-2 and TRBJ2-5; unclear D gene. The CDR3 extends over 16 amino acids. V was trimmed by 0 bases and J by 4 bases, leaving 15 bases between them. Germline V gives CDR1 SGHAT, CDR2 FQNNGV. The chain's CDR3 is CASSLEPGLWLETQYF. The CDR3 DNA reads TGTGCCAGCAGCTTAGAGCCCGGGCTATGGTTAGAGACCCAGTACTTC.

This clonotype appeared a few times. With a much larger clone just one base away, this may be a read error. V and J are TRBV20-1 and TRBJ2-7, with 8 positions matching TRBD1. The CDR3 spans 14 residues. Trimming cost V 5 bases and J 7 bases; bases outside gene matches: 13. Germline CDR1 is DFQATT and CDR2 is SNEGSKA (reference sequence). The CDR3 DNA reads TGCAGTGCTTCCAGGGGGCCCCACGGGGGAGAGCAGTACTTC. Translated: CSASRGPHGGEQYF.